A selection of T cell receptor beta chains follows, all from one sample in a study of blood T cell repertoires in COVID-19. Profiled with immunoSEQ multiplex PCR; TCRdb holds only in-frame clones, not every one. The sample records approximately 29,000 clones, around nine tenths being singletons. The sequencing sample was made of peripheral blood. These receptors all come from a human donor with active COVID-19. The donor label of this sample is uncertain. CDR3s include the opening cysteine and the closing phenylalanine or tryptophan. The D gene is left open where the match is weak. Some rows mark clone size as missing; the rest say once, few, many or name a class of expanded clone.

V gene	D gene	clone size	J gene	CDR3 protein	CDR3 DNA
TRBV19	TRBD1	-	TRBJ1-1	CASSEDRDNTEAFF	TGTGCCAGTAGTGAGGACAGGGATAACACTGAAGCTTTCTTT
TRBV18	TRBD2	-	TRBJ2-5	CASSPPRTSGAKETQYF	TGTGCCAGCTCACCACCCAGGACTAGCGGGGCAAAAGAGACCCAGTACTTC
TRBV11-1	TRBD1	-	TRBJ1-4	CASSFGNRGNEKLFF	TGTGCCAGCAGCTTCGGAAACAGGGGGAATGAAAAACTGTTTTTT
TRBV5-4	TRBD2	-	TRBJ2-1	CASSPLGGGQYNEQFF	TGTGCCAGCAGCCCCCTGGGCGGGGGGCAATACAATGAGCAGTTCTTC
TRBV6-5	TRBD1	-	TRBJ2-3	CASSRDRGGTDTQYF	TGTGCCAGCAGCCGGGACAGGGGGGGCACAGATACGCAGTATTTT
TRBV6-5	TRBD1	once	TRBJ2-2	CASRPGQVLSGELFF	TGTGCCAGCAGACCGGGACAGGTATTGTCCGGGGAGCTGTTTTTT
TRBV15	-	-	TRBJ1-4	CATSRERVAEEKLFF	TGTGCCACCAGCAGAGAGAGGGTAGCGGAGGAAAAACTGTTTTTT
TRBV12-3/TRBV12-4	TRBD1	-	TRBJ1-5	CASSLTGFQPQHF	TGTGCCAGCAGTTTGACAGGGTTTCAGCCCCAGCATTTT
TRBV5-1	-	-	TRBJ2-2	CASSLVTSSGELFF	TGCGCCAGCAGCTTGGTTACTAGCTCCGGGGAGCTGTTTTTT
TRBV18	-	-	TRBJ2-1	CASSPQTGYNEQFF	TGTGCCAGCTCACCACAGACAGGCTACAATGAGCAGTTCTTC
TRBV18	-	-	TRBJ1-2	CASSLTGYYGYTF	TGTGCCAGCTCACTCACAGGCTACTATGGCTACACCTTC
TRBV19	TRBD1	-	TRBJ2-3	CASSTLPTGGDTQYF	TGTGCCAGTAGTACTCTCCCGACAGGGGGGGATACGCAGTATTTT
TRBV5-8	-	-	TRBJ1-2	CASSLPRAYGYTF	TGTGCCAGCAGCTTACCCAGGGCATATGGCTACACCTTC
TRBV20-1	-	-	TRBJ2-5	CSASWSGETQYF	TGCAGTGCTAGTTGGTCGGGAGAGACCCAGTACTTC
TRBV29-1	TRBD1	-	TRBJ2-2	CSGYRGRDTGELFF	TGCAGCGGATACAGGGGGCGGGACACCGGGGAGCTGTTTTTT
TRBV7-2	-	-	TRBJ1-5	CASSPQGLDSNQPQHF	TGTGCCAGCAGCCCCCAGGGATTGGATAGCAATCAGCCCCAGCATTTT
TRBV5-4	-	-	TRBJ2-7	CASSLAGLSGEQYF	TGTGCCAGCAGCTTGGCCGGATTGTCGGGTGAGCAGTACTTC
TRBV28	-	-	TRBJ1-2	CASRLTGTYGYTF	TGTGCCAGCAGATTAACAGGGACCTATGGCTACACCTTC
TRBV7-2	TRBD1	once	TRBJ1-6	CASSSKQGVRGSLHF	TGTGCCAGCAGCTCAAAACAGGGGGTTAGAGGATCCCTCCACTTT
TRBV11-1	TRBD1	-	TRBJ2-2	CASSIQGASGELFF	TGTGCCAGCAGCATTCAGGGGGCGTCCGGGGAGCTGTTTTTT
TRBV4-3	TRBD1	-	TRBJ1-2	CASSPGQGFSGYTF	TGCGCCAGCAGCCCCGGACAGGGGTTCAGTGGCTACACCTTC
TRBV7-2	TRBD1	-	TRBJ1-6	CAAGQANSPLHF	TGTGCCGCCGGACAGGCGAATTCACCCCTCCACTTT
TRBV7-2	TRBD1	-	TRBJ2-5	CASSLDSGTGGAETQYF	TGTGCCAGCAGCTTAGATTCCGGGACAGGGGGCGCGGAGACCCAGTACTTC
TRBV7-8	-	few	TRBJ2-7	CASSLAGFGRYEQYF	TGTGCCAGCAGCTTAGCTGGGTTCGGGAGATACGAGCAGTACTTC
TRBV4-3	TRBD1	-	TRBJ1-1	CASSQLTGSRAFF	TGCGCCAGCAGCCAACTGACAGGGAGTAGAGCTTTCTTT
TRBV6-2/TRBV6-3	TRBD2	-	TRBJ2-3	CASSSGLAGVTDTQYF	TGTGCCAGCAGTTCGGGACTAGCGGGGGTCACAGATACGCAGTATTTT
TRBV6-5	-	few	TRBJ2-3	CASSMFRATDTQYF	TGTGCCAGCAGTATGTTCAGGGCCACAGATACGCAGTATTTT
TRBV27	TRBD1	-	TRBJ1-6	CASKGQGGSYNSPLHF	TGTGCCAGCAAGGGACAGGGGGGCTCCTATAATTCACCCCTCCACTTT
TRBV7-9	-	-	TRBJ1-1	CASSLSGYLDTEAFF	TGTGCCAGCAGCTTATCAGGGTATTTAGACACTGAAGCTTTCTTT
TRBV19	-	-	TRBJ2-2	CASNNRVDAYTGELFF	TGTGCCAGTAATAATCGGGTCGACGCCTACACCGGGGAGCTGTTTTTT
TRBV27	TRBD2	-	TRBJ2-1	CASSSPPGRGNYNEQFF	TGTGCCAGCAGTTCCCCACCGGGGCGGGGGAACTACAATGAGCAGTTCTTC
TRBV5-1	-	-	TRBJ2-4	CASSPGDLLAKNIQYF	TGCGCCAGCAGCCCGGGAGATTTACTAGCCAAAAACATTCAGTACTTC
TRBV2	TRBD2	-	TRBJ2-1	CASSEERGAHNEQFF	TGTGCCAGCAGTGAGGAGCGGGGGGCCCACAATGAGCAGTTCTTC
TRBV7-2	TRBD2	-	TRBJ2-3	CASSSGLAGGDTQYF	TGTGCCAGCAGCTCAGGACTAGCGGGGGGAGATACGCAGTATTTT
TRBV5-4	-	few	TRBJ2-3	CASSYLGVADTQYF	TGTGCCAGCAGCTATCTAGGGGTAGCAGATACGCAGTATTTT
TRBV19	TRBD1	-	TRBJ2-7	CASSRTGTAYEQYF	TGTGCCAGTAGTAGGACAGGGACAGCCTACGAGCAGTACTTC
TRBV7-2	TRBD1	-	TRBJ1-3	CASSRDSSSGNTIYF	TGTGCCAGCAGCCGGGACAGCAGCTCTGGAAACACCATATATTTT
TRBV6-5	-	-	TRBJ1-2	CASKSNYGYTF	TGTGCCAGCAAAAGCAACTATGGCTACACCTTC
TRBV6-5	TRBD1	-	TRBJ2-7	CASTGQGVYEQYF	TGTGCCAGCACGGGACAGGGGGTCTACGAGCAGTACTTC